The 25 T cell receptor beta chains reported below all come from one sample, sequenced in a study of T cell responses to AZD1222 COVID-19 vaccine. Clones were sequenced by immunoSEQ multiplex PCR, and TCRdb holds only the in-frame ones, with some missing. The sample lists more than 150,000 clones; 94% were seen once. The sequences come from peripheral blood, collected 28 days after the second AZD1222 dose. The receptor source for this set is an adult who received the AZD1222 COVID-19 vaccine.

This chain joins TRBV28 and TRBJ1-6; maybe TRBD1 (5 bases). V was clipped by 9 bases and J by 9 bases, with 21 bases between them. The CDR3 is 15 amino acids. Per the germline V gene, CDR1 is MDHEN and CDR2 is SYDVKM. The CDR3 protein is CASHTSDSGLSPLHF. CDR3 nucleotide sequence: TGTGCCAGTCACACCTCCGACAGTGGACTTTCACCCCTCCACTTT.

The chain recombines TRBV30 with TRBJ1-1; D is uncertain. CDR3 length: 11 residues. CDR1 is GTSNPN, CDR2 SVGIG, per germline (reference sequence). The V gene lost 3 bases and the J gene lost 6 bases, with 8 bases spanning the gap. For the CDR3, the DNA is TGTGCCTGGAGCCCAAAGGCTGAAGCTTTCTTT. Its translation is CAWSPKAEAFF.

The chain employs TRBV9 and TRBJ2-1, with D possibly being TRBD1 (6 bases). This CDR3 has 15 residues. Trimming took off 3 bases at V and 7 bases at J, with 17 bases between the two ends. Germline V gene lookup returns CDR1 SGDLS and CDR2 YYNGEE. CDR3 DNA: TGTGCCAGCAGCGGCCCAGGGGAATTTACGAATGAGCAGTTCTTC. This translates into CASSGPGEFTNEQFF. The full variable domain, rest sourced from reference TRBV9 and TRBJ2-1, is DSGVTQTPKHLITATGQRVTLRCSPRSGDLSVYWYQQSLDQGLQFLIQYYNGEERAKGNILERFSAQQFPDLHSELNLSSLELGDSALYFCASSGPGEFTNEQFFGPGTRLTVL.

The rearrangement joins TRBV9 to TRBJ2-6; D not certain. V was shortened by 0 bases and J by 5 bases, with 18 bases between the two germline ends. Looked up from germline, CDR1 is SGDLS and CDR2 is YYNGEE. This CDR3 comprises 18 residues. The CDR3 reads CASSVGGQDVIWANVLTF. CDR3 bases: TGTGCCAGCAGCGTAGGAGGTCAGGATGTAATCTGGGCCAACGTCCTGACTTTC.

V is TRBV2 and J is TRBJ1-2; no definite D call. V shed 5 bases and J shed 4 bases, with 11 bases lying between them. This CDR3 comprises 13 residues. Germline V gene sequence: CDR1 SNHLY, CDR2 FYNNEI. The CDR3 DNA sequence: TGTGCCAGCAGTTTGAAAGGGCTCTATGGCTACACCTTC. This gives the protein CASSLKGLYGYTF.

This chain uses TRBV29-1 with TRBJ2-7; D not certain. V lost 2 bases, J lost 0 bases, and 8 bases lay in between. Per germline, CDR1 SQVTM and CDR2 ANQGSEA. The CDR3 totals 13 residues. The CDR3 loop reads CSVETEASYEQYF. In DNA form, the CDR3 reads TGCAGCGTTGAAACAGAGGCCTCCTACGAGCAGTACTTC.

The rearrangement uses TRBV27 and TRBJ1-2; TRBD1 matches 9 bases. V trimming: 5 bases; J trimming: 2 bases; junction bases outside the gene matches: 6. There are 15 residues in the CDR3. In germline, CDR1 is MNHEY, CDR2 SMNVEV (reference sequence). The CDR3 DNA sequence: TGTGCCAGCAGTCGGACAGGGGTGAAAAACTATGGCTACACCTTC. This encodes CASSRTGVKNYGYTF.

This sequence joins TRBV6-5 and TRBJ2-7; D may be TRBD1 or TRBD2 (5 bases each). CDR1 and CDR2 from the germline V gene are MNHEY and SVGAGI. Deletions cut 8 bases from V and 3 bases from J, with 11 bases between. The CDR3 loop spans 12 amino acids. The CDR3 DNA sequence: TGTGCCAGCTCGGGACGGAACTACGAGCAGTACTTC. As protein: CASSGRNYEQYF.

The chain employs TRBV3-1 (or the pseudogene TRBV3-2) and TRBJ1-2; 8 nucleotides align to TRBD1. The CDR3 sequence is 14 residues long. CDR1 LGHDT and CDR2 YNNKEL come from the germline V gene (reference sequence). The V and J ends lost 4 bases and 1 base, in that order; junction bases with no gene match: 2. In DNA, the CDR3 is TGTGCCAGCAGCCTACAGGGGGTTAACTATGGCTACACCTTC. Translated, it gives CASSLQGVNYGYTF.

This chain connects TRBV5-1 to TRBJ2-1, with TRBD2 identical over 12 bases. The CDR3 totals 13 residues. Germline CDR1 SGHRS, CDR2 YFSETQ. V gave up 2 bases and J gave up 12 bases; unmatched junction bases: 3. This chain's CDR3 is CASSLALAGGQFF. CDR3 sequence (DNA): TGCGCCAGCAGCTTAGCACTAGCGGGAGGGCAGTTCTTC.

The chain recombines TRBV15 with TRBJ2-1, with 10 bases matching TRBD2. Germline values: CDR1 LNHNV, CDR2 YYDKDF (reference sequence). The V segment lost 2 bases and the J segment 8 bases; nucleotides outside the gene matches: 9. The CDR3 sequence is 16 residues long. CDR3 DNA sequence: TGTGCCACCAGCAGACTTCTAGCGGGAGCATTAGATGAGCAGTTCTTC. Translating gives CATSRLLAGALDEQFF.

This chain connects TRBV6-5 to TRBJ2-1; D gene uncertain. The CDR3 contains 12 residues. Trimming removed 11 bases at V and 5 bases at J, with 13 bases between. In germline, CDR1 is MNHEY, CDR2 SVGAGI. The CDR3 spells CAGLTPNNEQFF. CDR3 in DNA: TGTGCCGGATTAACACCCAACAATGAGCAGTTCTTC.

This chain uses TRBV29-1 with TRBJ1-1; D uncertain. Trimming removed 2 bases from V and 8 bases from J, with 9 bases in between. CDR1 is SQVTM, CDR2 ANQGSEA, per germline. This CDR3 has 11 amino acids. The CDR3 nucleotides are TGCAGCGTTGAATTAGGGAGGGAAGCTTTCTTT. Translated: CSVELGREAFF.

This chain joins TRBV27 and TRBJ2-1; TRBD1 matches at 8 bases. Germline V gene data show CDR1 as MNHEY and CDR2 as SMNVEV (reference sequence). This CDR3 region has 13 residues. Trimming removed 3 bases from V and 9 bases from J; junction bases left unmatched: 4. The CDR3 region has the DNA TGTGCCAGCAGTTTGGTACAGGGGGGTGAGCAGTTCTTC. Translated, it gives CASSLVQGGEQFF.

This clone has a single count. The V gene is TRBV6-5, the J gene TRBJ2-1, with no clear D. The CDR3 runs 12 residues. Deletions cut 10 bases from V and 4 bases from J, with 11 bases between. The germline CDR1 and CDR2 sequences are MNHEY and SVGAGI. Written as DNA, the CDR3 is TGTGCCATAGGTCTAACATACAATGAGCAGTTCTTC. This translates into CAIGLTYNEQFF.

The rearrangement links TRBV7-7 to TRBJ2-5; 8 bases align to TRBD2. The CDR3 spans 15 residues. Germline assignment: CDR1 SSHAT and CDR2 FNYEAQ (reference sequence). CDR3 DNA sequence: TGTGCTAGCTCCACGGGAGGGGGGCGAGGAGAGACCCAGTACTTC. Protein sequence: CASSTGGGRGETQYF.

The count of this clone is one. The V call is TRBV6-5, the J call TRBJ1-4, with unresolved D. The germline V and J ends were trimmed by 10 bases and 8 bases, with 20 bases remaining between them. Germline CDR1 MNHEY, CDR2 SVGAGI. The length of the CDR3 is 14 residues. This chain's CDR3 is CATTREKGTEKLFF. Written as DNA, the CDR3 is TGTGCCACCACGAGGGAAAAGGGAACGGAAAAACTGTTTTTT.

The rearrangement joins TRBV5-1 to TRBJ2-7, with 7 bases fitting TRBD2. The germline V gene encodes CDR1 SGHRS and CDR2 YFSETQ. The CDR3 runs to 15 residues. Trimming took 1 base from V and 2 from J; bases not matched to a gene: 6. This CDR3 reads CASSLNGGGAYEQYF. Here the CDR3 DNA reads TGCGCCAGCAGCTTGAACGGGGGAGGGGCCTACGAGCAGTACTTC.

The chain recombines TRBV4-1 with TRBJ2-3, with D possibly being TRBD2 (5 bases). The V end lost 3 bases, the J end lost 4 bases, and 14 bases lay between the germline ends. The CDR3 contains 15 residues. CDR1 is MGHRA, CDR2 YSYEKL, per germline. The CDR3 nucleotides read TGCGCCAGCAGCCACCGGTCACTCGGGGCAGATACGCAGTATTTT. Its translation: CASSHRSLGADTQYF.

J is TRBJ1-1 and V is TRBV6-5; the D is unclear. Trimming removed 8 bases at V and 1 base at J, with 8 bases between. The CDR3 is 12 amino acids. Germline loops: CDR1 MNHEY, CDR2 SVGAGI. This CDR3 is CASFRRNTEAFF. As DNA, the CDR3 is TGTGCCAGCTTTAGAAGGAACACTGAAGCTTTCTTT.

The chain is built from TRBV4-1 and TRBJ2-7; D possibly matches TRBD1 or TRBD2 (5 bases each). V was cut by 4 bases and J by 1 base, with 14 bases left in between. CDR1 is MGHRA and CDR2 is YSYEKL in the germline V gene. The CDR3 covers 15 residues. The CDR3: CASSPVRGYSYEQYF. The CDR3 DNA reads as TGCGCCAGCAGCCCGGTACGGGGCTATTCCTACGAGCAGTACTTC.

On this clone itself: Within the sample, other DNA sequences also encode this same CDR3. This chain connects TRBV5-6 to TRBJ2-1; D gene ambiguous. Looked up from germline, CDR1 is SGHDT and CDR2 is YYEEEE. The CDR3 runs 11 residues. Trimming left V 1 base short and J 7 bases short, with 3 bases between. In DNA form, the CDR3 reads TGTGCCAGCAGCTTGTTAAATGAGCAGTTCTTC. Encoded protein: CASSLLNEQFF.

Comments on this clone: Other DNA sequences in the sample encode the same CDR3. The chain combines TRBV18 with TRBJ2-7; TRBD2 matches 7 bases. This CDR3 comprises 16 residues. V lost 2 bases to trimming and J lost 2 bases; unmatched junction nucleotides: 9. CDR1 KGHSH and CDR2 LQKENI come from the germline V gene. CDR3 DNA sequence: TGTGCCAGCTCACCAGTCGGCAGGGAGGGACCCTACGAGCAGTACTTC. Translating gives CASSPVGREGPYEQYF.

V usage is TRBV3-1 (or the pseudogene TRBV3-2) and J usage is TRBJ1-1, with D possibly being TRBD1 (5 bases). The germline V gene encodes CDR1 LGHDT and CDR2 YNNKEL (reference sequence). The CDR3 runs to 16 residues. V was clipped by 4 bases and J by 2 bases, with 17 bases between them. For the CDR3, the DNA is TGTGCCAGCAGCCCGTTAGACAGTCTCGGTAACACTGAAGCTTTCTTT. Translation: CASSPLDSLGNTEAFF.

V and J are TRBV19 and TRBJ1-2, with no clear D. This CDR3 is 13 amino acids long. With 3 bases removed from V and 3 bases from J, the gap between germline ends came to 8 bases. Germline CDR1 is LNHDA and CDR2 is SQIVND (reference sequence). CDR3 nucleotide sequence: TGTGCCAGTAGTATTGAAGCGTACTATGGCTACACCTTC. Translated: CASSIEAYYGYTF.